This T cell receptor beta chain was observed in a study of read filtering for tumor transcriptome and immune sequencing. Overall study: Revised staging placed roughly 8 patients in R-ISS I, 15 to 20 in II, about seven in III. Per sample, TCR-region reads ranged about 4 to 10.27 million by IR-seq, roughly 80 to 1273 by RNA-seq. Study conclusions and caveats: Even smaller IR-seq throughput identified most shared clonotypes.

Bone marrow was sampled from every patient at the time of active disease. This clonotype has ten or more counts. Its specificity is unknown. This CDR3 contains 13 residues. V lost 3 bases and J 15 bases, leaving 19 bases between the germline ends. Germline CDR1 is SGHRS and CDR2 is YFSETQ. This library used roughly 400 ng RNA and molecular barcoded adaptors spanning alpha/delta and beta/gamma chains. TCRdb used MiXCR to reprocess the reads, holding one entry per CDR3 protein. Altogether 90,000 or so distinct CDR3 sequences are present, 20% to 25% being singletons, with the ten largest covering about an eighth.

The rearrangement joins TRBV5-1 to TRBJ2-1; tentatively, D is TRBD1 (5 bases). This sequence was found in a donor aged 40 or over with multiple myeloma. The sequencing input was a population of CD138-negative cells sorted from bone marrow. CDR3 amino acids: CASSSGPTGLPFF. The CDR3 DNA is TGCGCCAGCAGCTCAGGGCCTACAGGTCTTCCGTTCTTC.